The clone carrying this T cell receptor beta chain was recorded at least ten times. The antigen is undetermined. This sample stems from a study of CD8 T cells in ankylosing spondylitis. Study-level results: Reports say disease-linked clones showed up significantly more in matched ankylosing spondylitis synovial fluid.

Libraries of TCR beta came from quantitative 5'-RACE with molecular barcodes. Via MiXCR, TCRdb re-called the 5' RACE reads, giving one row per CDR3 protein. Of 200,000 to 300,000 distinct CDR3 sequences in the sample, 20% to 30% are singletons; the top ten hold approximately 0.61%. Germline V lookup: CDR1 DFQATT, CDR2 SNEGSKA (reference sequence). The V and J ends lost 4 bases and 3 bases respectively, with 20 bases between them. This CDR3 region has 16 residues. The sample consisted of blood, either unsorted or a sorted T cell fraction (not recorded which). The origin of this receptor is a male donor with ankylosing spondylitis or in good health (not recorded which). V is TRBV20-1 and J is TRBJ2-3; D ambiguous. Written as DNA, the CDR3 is TGCAGTGCTACGCCCTTGACTGGCGCCGGGACAGATACGCAGTATTTT. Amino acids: CSATPLTGAGTDTQYF.